What follows are 27 T cell receptor beta chains derived from one specimen sequenced in a study of cytomegalovirus exposure and HLA in healthy donors listed by TCRdb under 2017. Receptor libraries were prepared by the immunoSEQ multiplex PCR assay. The multiplex PCR relied on a mix of 60 forward primers for TCR Vbeta segments and 13 reverse primers for TCR Jbeta segments. TCRdb retrieved this table from immuneACCESS and kept in-frame rearrangements only. Not all clones are present; in checked studies, unresolved V genes account for under half, and no reason is known for the remainder. The sample's own table lists about 140,000 clones. The ten largest clones represent 2% to 2.5% of the sample. The sample consisted of PBMCs. The receptors come from a woman aged 18-29 years in good health and CMV-seronegative.

The chain combines TRBV6-5 with TRBJ2-1; D possibly corresponds to TRBD1 (6 bases). V shed 10 bases and J shed 6 bases, with 10 bases lying between them. This CDR3 is built from 11 residues. Germline CDR1 MNHEY, CDR2 SVGAGI. The CDR3 here is CATLRGNEQFF. The CDR3 coding sequence is TGTGCCACTCTCAGGGGCAATGAGCAGTTCTTC.

In regard to this clone: At one end, the junction sequence differs from germline, possibly due to a read error. The J gene is TRBJ2-1, the V gene TRBV10-3; 11 bases align to TRBD2. Germline-derived CDR1 and CDR2 are ENHRY and SYGVKD. The CDR3 is made up of 15 amino acids. The CDR3: CAISDSGRVRYEQLF. The CDR3, as DNA: TGTGCCATCAGTGATAGCGGGAGGGTACGGTATGAGCAGCTCTTC.

This rearrangement joins TRBV2 to TRBJ2-7; tentative D call: TRBD1 (5 bases). Germline CDR1 and CDR2: SNHLY and FYNNEI. The CDR3 sequence is 17 residues long. V lost 2 bases and J lost 0, with 17 bases in between. The CDR3 DNA follows: TGTGCCAGCAGTGAATTGGGTAGGGCAGGGATCTCCTACGAGCAGTACTTC. Its translation: CASSELGRAGISYEQYF.

The chain couples TRBV5-1 to TRBJ2-5, with 7 bases lining up with TRBD2. V was clipped by 3 bases and J by 4 bases; unmatched bases: 9. Germline-derived CDR1 and CDR2 are SGHRS and YFSETQ. This CDR3 has 15 amino acids. DNA for the CDR3: TGCGCCAGCAGCTGGCAGGCGGGAGCAGGAGAGACCCAGTACTTC. Translation gives CASSWQAGAGETQYF.

The chain joins TRBV7-8 to TRBJ2-5; 8 bases agree with TRBD1. The end of the DNA fits TRBJ2-7 better, so the J call may be wrong. Germline V gives CDR1 SGHVS, CDR2 FQNEAQ. This CDR3 contains 15 residues. CDR3 protein: CASSLVQGAGYEQYF. CDR3 nucleotide sequence: TGTGCCAGCAGCTTAGTCCAGGGGGCAGGGTACGAGCAGTACTTC.

V usage is TRBV7-9 and J usage is TRBJ2-1; D is possibly TRBD2 (6 bases). V was cut by 3 bases and J by 3 bases, with 12 bases left in between. In germline, CDR1 is SEHNR, CDR2 FQNEAQ (reference sequence). There are 15 residues in the CDR3. CDR3: CASSFGTQDYNEQFF. In DNA form, the CDR3 reads TGTGCCAGCAGCTTTGGGACTCAGGACTACAATGAGCAGTTCTTC. The variable domain in full, completed from reference TRBV7-9 and TRBJ2-1, reads DTGVSQNPRHKITKRGQNVTFRCDPISEHNRLYWYRQTLGQGPEFLTYFQNEAQLEKSRLLSDRFSAERPKGSFSTLEIQRTEQGDSAMYLCASSFGTQDYNEQFFGPGTRLTVL.

This chain connects TRBV27 to TRBJ1-1; D unclear. The germline V gene encodes CDR1 MNHEY and CDR2 SMNVEV (reference sequence). The V end lost 7 bases, the J end lost 1 base, and 13 bases lay between the germline ends. The CDR3 is 14 amino acids. Here the CDR3 reads CASIPAGGNTEAFF. In DNA form, the CDR3 reads TGTGCCAGCATCCCGGCCGGCGGGAACACTGAAGCTTTCTTT.

The chain recombines TRBV7-9 with TRBJ2-1; 7 bases match TRBD2. The CDR3 spans 12 residues. The V gene end was trimmed by 5 bases and the J gene end by 16 bases; junction bases not matched to a gene: 11. The germline gives CDR1 SEHNR, CDR2 FQNEAQ (reference sequence). Written as DNA, the CDR3 is TGTGCCAGCAGCGGGGGGGGACGGGGCCGATTCTTC. Residues: CASSGGGRGRFF.

The chain couples TRBV27 to TRBJ2-5, with D unresolved. Germline V gene sequence: CDR1 MNHEY, CDR2 SMNVEV (reference sequence). The CDR3 contains 11 residues. V was cut by 4 bases and J by 5 bases, with 5 bases left in between. The CDR3, as DNA: TGTGCCAGCAGTTCTCGGGAGACCCAGTACTTC. The encoded protein is CASSSRETQYF.

The rearrangement joins TRBV19 to TRBJ2-3; D is uncertain. Trimming removed 5 bases at V and 5 bases at J, with 11 bases between. Looked up from germline, CDR1 is LNHDA and CDR2 is SQIVND (reference sequence). This CDR3 spans 13 amino acids. CDR3 DNA: TGTGCCAGTAGTTTGATAGATGGAGATACGCAGTATTTT. Protein sequence: CASSLIDGDTQYF.

The chain carries TRBV7-2 and TRBJ2-2; a weak D match, TRBD1 (5 bases). Germline CDR1 reads SGHTA; CDR2 reads FQGNSA. CDR3 size: 16 residues. V was cut by 5 bases and J by 5 bases, with 18 bases left in between. CDR3 in DNA: TGTGCCAGCAGCGCCCGTAGGGGCAGATGGACCGGGGAGCTGTTTTTT. Its translation is CASSARRGRWTGELFF.

CDR3 in amino acids: CASRPTASTGELFF. The CDR3 region has the DNA TGTGCCAGCAGACCGACAGCTTCCACCGGGGAGCTGTTTTTT. This chain links TRBV11-3 with TRBJ2-2; D is perhaps TRBD1 (5 bases). This CDR3 is built from 14 residues. Germline CDR1 is SGHNT and CDR2 is YENEEA. Trimming cost V 6 bases and J 4 bases, with 12 bases left between them.

The chain uses TRBV4-1 and TRBJ1-1; 9 nucleotides agree with TRBD1. Germline assignment: CDR1 MGHRA and CDR2 YSYEKL. This CDR3 contains 17 residues. The junction had 12 bases not matched to a gene; V was cut back by 4 bases and J by 3 bases. For the CDR3, the DNA is TGCGCCAGCAGCCCAACAACAGGGGGCGGTAGGGACACTGAAGCTTTCTTT. Translation: CASSPTTGGGRDTEAFF.

CDR3 in DNA: TGTGCCTGGAGTGTACCCAGGTCAGATACGCAGTATTTT. It encodes CAWSVPRSDTQYF. The chain has TRBV30 and TRBJ2-3; D is unresolved. V was cut by 0 bases and J by 4 bases, with 8 bases left in between. This CDR3 is built from 13 residues. Germline CDR1 GTSNPN, CDR2 SVGIG (reference sequence).

V usage is TRBV30 and J usage is TRBJ2-5; weak D call: TRBD2 (5 bases). Trimming pared 4 bases from V and 6 bases from J, leaving 18 bases between. The germline CDR1 and CDR2 sequences are GTSNPN and SVGIG (reference sequence). The CDR3 spans 14 residues. Here the CDR3 DNA reads TGTGCCTGGACCCCCAGCGGCGTCGTGCAGACCCAGTACTTC. Amino acid sequence: CAWTPSGVVQTQYF. Using reference TRBV30 and TRBJ2-5 for the parts outside the CDR3, the full variable domain is SQTIHQWPATLVQPVGSPLSLECTVEGTSNPNLYWYRQAAGRGLQLLFYSVGIGQISSEVPQNLSASRPQDRQFILSSKKLLLSDSGFYLCAWTPSGVVQTQYFGPGTRLLVL.

V and J are TRBV28 and TRBJ2-1, with 12 bases fitting TRBD2. The germline V gene has CDR1 MDHEN and CDR2 SYDVKM. This CDR3 comprises 16 residues. Losses at the gene ends were 6 bases for V and 2 bases for J; bases not matched to a gene: 5. CDR3 region: CASSSRTSGTYNEQFF. The CDR3 DNA follows: TGTGCCAGCAGCTCTAGGACTAGCGGGACCTACAATGAGCAGTTCTTC.

The CDR3 coding sequence is TGTGCCAGCAGAACCCAGGGGATCTCCTACAATGAGCAGTTCTTC. Protein sequence: CASRTQGISYNEQFF. V usage is TRBV5-4 and J usage is TRBJ2-1, with a weak D call TRBD1 (6 bases). The V end lost 5 bases, the J end lost 0 bases, and 12 bases lay between the germline ends. This CDR3 contains 15 residues. Looked up from germline, CDR1 is SGHNT and CDR2 is YYREEE (reference sequence). The whole variable domain, filled in from reference TRBV5-4 and TRBJ2-1, reads ETGVTQSPTHLIKTRGQQVTLRCSSQSGHNTVSWYQQALGQGPQFIFQYYREEENGRGNFPPRFSGLQFPNYSSELNVNALELDDSALYLCASRTQGISYNEQFFGPGTRLTVL.

This chain uses TRBV14 with TRBJ2-2; 7 nucleotides line up with TRBD1. This CDR3 has 15 amino acids. The V and J ends lost 5 bases and 6 bases, in that order; junction bases with no gene match: 9. Germline lookup yields CDR1 SGHDN and CDR2 FVKESK. CDR3 coding DNA: TGTGCCAGCAGCGCTCAACAGGGGACGTCCGGGGAGCTGTTTTTT. Translating it yields CASSAQQGTSGELFF.

This rearrangement joins TRBV7-8 to TRBJ2-3, with a possible D match to TRBD2 (6 bases). Germline CDR1 reads SGHVS; CDR2 reads FQNEAQ. The CDR3 sequence is 13 residues long. V was pared by 8 bases and J by 1 base, with 10 bases between. The CDR3 sequence is CASGGSGTDTQYF. The CDR3 DNA sequence: TGTGCCAGCGGGGGGAGCGGCACAGATACGCAGTATTTT.

This rearrangement joins TRBV9 to TRBJ1-2; no clear D. Germline CDR1 SGDLS, CDR2 YYNGEE. V lost 0 bases and J 4 bases, leaving 13 bases between the germline ends. The CDR3 sequence is 15 residues long. This CDR3 reads CASSVEPEGGYGYTF. CDR3 bases: TGTGCCAGCAGCGTAGAACCGGAAGGCGGCTATGGCTACACCTTC.

This chain links TRBV11-1 with TRBJ2-3; D is unresolved. The V gene lost 5 bases and the J gene lost 5 bases, with 5 bases spanning the gap. From germline, CDR1 is SGHAT and CDR2 FQDESV (reference sequence). CDR3 size: 11 residues. In DNA, the CDR3 is TGTGCCAGCAGCCCAGAAGATACGCAGTATTTT. Protein sequence: CASSPEDTQYF.

The chain recombines TRBV10-1 with TRBJ2-1; 7 bases are a match to TRBD1. The CDR3 loop spans 15 amino acids. V lost 5 bases to trimming and J lost 6 bases; unmatched junction nucleotides: 10. The V gene's germline CDR1 is WNHNN and CDR2 SYGVQD (reference sequence). The CDR3: CASSTGTEFSNEQFF. Here the CDR3 DNA reads TGCGCCAGCAGTACAGGGACAGAATTTTCCAATGAGCAGTTCTTC.

The V and J genes are TRBV7-8 and TRBJ2-1; TRBD2 matches at 12 bases. In germline, CDR1 is SGHVS, CDR2 FQNEAQ. The CDR3 extends over 14 amino acids. V shed 5 bases, J shed 7 bases, and the junction held 3 bases outside the gene matches. The CDR3 DNA follows: TGTGCCAGCAGCCCTAGCGGGAGGGGGAATGAGCAGTTCTTC. Translation gives CASSPSGRGNEQFF.

This chain's CDR3 is CASSRDRASTYEQYF. DNA for the CDR3: TGTGCCAGTAGTCGAGACAGAGCATCGACCTACGAGCAGTACTTC. This chain connects TRBV19 to TRBJ2-7, with a weak D call TRBD1 (5 bases). Trimming pared 5 bases from V and 2 bases from J, leaving 16 bases between. The germline gives CDR1 LNHDA, CDR2 SQIVND (reference sequence). This CDR3 region has 15 residues.

The CDR3 sequence: CASSVGPAYNEQFF. The CDR3 coding sequence is TGTGCCAGCAGCGTAGGGCCAGCCTACAATGAGCAGTTCTTC. The rearrangement joins TRBV9 to TRBJ2-1; D is undetermined. Trimming pared 0 bases from V and 2 bases from J, leaving 6 bases between. CDR1 is SGDLS, CDR2 YYNGEE, per germline. This CDR3 spans 14 amino acids.

The V and J genes are TRBV9 and TRBJ1-4, with 7 bases identical to TRBD1. Germline CDR1 SGDLS, CDR2 YYNGEE. The CDR3 length is 16 residues. With V trimmed by 0 bases and J by 5 bases, 7 bases remained unmatched. CDR3 region: CASSVGAGGTNEKLFF. CDR3 DNA: TGTGCCAGCAGCGTAGGGGCAGGGGGAACCAATGAAAAACTGTTTTTT.

The chain recombines TRBV11-2 with TRBJ2-7; 9 positions agree with TRBD2. The CDR3 runs 15 residues. CDR1 and CDR2 from the germline V gene are SGHAT and FQNNGV. The V gene end was trimmed by 1 base and the J gene end by 3 bases; junction bases not matched to a gene: 4. The CDR3 region has the DNA TGTGCCAGCAGCTTAGCTAGTAGCGGGAGCTACGAGCAGTACTTC. It translates to CASSLASSGSYEQYF. Drawing the rest from reference TRBV11-2 and TRBJ2-7, the complete variable domain is EAGVAQSPRYKIIEKRQSVAFWCNPISGHATLYWYQQILGQGPKLLIQFQNNGVVDDSQLPKDRFSAERLKGVDSTLKIQPAKLEDSAVYLCASSLASSGSYEQYFGPGTRLTVT.